The rows below give T cell receptor beta chains drawn from one sample of a study of cytomegalovirus exposure and HLA in healthy donors. The table came from immunoSEQ multiplex PCR; TCRdb's copy has only in-frame clones and leaves some out. The table lists some 66,000 clones, around 97% of them singletons. The sample comprised PBMCs. Receptors originate from a woman aged 18-35 years in good health and CMV-seropositive. CDR3s include the opening cysteine and the closing phenylalanine or tryptophan. D genes are given only for firm matches. Clone sizes are given selectively: once, few, many, or a class where the clone is expanded.

TRBJ1-2 | TRBV2 | . | TRBD1 | CASTDREWGYTF | TGTGCCAGCACCGACAGGGAATGGGGCTACACCTTC
TRBJ1-1 | TRBV5-6 | . | TRBD1 | CASSLQGAGTEAFF | TGTGCCAGCAGCTTGCAGGGGGCAGGAACTGAAGCTTTCTTT
TRBJ2-1 | TRBV7-2 | . | . | CASSFTRDEQFF | TGTGCCAGCAGCTTTACGAGGGATGAGCAGTTCTTC
TRBJ2-5 | TRBV28 | . | TRBD2 | CASSISGRARETQYF | TGTGCCAGCAGTATTAGCGGGAGGGCCAGGGAGACCCAGTACTTC
TRBJ2-1 | TRBV7-3 | . | . | CASSLSGNSYNEQFF | TGTGCCAGCAGCCTCTCAGGGAACTCCTACAATGAGCAGTTCTTC
TRBJ1-6 | TRBV4-1 | . | . | CASSPKGGTLHF | TGCGCCAGCAGTCCTAAGGGAGGCACCCTCCACTTT
TRBJ2-1 | TRBV5-6 | . | . | CASSLTRINEQFF | TGTGCCAGCAGCCTAACTAGAATCAATGAGCAGTTCTTC
TRBJ1-3 | TRBV2 | . | . | CASSVRVGNTIYF | TGTGCCAGCAGTGTTCGGGTTGGGAACACCATATATTTT
TRBJ2-3 | TRBV6-4 | . | . | CASSVASGTDTQYF | TGTGCCAGCAGTGTAGCTAGCGGCACAGATACGCAGTATTTT
TRBJ2-7 | TRBV2 | . | TRBD2 | CASSRENPGLAGGTYEQYF | TGTGCCAGCAGTCGTGAAAATCCGGGACTAGCGGGAGGGACCTACGAGCAGTACTTC
TRBJ2-7 | TRBV7-2 | . | TRBD2 | CASSRYASGSSYEQYF | TGTGCCAGCAGCAGATATGCGAGCGGGAGCTCCTACGAGCAGTACTTC
TRBJ2-3 | TRBV30 | once | . | CAWSPGARQADTQYF | TGTGCCTGGAGTCCTGGGGCCCGACAGGCGGATACGCAGTATTTT
TRBJ2-1 | TRBV5-1 | . | . | CASSLVRGVDNEQFF | TGCGCCAGCAGCTTGGTCAGGGGCGTCGACAATGAGCAGTTCTTC
TRBJ2-1 | TRBV7-3 | . | TRBD2 | CASSSSGRGSYNEQFF | TGTGCCAGCAGCTCTAGCGGGAGGGGCTCCTACAATGAGCAGTTCTTC